This passage covers 31 T cell receptor beta chains from one sample sequenced in a study of T cells after yellow fever vaccination (dated by TCRdb to about 2019). Libraries were prepared through 5' RACE. Sequencing was performed on an Illumina NovaSeq 6000. Clones were called with MiXCR by TCRdb after fastp trimmed the public reads at Q25, and only in-frame beta chains were retained. Under each unique CDR3 protein, matching rows form one entry showing the most common genes and DNA. This sample has some 300,000 distinct CDR3 sequences in its table, and 3% to 4.5% of those were observed once. Of the sample, about 20% falls within the top ten clones. According to the study, the label for this sample's treatment or condition signals: live attenuated yellow fever vaccine strain. Sequenced material: PBMCs, taken on the day of the yellow fever booster vaccination. All receptors derive from a young man who received the YFV17D yellow fever vaccine.

There are many counts of this clonotype. The chain uses TRBV19 and TRBJ2-4; D is perhaps TRBD1 (6 bases). This CDR3 contains 14 residues. V lost 6 bases, J lost 7 bases, and 16 bases lay in between. Germline-derived CDR1 and CDR2 are LNHDA and SQIVND (reference sequence). The CDR3: CASSTGQGFNIQYF. The CDR3 DNA reads as TGTGCCAGTAGCACAGGGCAGGGTTTCAACATTCAGTACTTC.

The rearrangement uses TRBV24-1 and TRBJ1-5; 7 bases are shared with TRBD1. In germline, CDR1 is KGHDR, CDR2 SFDVKD. V shed 4 bases, J shed 5 bases, and the junction held 7 bases outside the gene matches. The CDR3 covers 15 residues. CDR3 protein: CATSDRQGGDQPQHF. DNA of the CDR3: TGTGCCACCAGTGACAGACAGGGCGGGGATCAGCCCCAGCATTTT.

Ten or more counts support this clonotype. This rearrangement joins TRBV12-3 or TRBV12-4 to TRBJ1-1; the D is unclear. CDR3 length: 12 amino acids. V lost 5 bases and J lost 7, with 11 bases in between. The CDR3 nucleotides read TGTGCCAGCAGTGGCGGATTGTTTGAAGCTTTCTTT. It codes for CASSGGLFEAFF.

This clonotype was counted a few times. The chain is built from TRBV5-1 and TRBJ2-6, with D hard to call. Trimming shortened V by 0 bases and J by 0 bases, and 7 bases separated the two germline ends. The CDR3 has 16 residues. Germline CDR1 SGHRS, CDR2 YFSETQ. DNA of the CDR3: TGCGCCAGCAGCTTGGCCACTTACTCTGGGGCCAACGTCCTGACTTTC. Protein: CASSLATYSGANVLTF.

This clonotype was detected ten times or more. This chain joins TRBV20-1 and TRBJ2-2; 9 positions agree with TRBD1. V shed 2 bases, J shed 5 bases, and the junction held 3 bases outside the gene matches. The CDR3 extends over 14 amino acids. In germline, CDR1 is DFQATT, CDR2 SNEGSKA (reference sequence). CDR3 nucleotide sequence: TGCAGTGCTAGAAGGGACAGGGTAACCGGGGAGCTGTTTTTT. Translating it yields CSARRDRVTGELFF.

The rearrangement joins TRBV20-1 to TRBJ2-1; possible D gene TRBD1, 5 bases. The V gene lost 5 bases and the J gene lost 0 bases, with 14 bases spanning the gap. The germline V gene has CDR1 DFQATT and CDR2 SNEGSKA (reference sequence). CDR3 length: 15 residues. CDR3 loop: CSAPSTGYSYNEQFF. CDR3 bases: TGCAGTGCTCCCTCAACAGGTTACTCCTACAATGAGCAGTTCTTC.

V usage is TRBV6-6 and J usage is TRBJ1-1; tentatively, D is TRBD1 (5 bases). This CDR3 spans 13 amino acids. The germline gives CDR1 MNHNY, CDR2 SVGAGI (reference sequence). Deletions cut 0 bases from V and 10 bases from J, with 12 bases between. The CDR3 DNA follows: TGTGCCAGCAGTTACTCAGGGGAAAGGGGAGCTTTCTTT. Its protein is CASSYSGERGAFF.

This clonotype was counted a few times. The chain links TRBV5-4 to TRBJ2-1; 8 nucleotides agree with TRBD1. The J segment lost 9 bases and the V segment lost 5 bases, leaving 10 bases of the junction unmatched. CDR1 and CDR2 (germline): SGHNT, YYREEE (reference sequence). The CDR3 is made up of 14 amino acids. CDR3 bases: TGTGCCAGCAGTCTAACAGGGGGAGAAACTGAGCAGTTCTTC. Translating it yields CASSLTGGETEQFF.

In its sample, this clonotype was seen a few times. CDR3 protein: CASSQELQTNTGELFF. CDR3 bases: TGCGCCAGCAGCCAAGAGTTACAGACGAACACCGGGGAGCTGTTTTTT. The chain has TRBV4-3 and TRBJ2-2; D is ambiguous. Trimming removed 0 bases at V and 0 bases at J, with 8 bases between. The germline V gene encodes CDR1 LGHNA and CDR2 YSLEER. The length of the CDR3 is 16 residues.

This clonotype was recorded at least ten times. The chain carries TRBV9 and TRBJ1-2; a possible D gene is TRBD1 (5 bases). The germline V gene encodes CDR1 SGDLS and CDR2 YYNGEE. Trimming removed 4 bases from V and 5 bases from J, with 15 bases in between. This CDR3 has 14 residues. Here the CDR3 DNA reads TGTGCCAGCAGCTCTGACAGTCTCGGGTATGGCTACACCTTC. Translating it yields CASSSDSLGYGYTF.

This clonotype was observed many times. This chain's CDR3 is CASSPSQGNEQFF. CDR3 nucleotide sequence: TGTGCCAGCTCACCAAGCCAGGGGAATGAGCAGTTCTTC. The chain recombines TRBV18 with TRBJ2-1; a possible D gene is TRBD1 (6 bases). The CDR3 is 13 residues long. V gave up 2 bases and J gave up 7 bases, with 9 bases separating them. Germline values: CDR1 KGHSH, CDR2 LQKENI.

The chain couples TRBV6-5 to TRBJ1-4; 9 nucleotides match TRBD1. V lost 6 bases and J lost 5; bases outside the gene matches: 4. Per germline, CDR1 MNHEY and CDR2 SVGAGI. This CDR3 spans 14 amino acids. CDR3 in DNA: TGTGCCAGCAGACTAACAGGGGGCAATGAAAAACTGTTTTTT. Residues: CASRLTGGNEKLFF.

This clonotype occurred many times. The J gene is TRBJ2-5, the V gene TRBV7-2; 12 nucleotides match TRBD2. Losses at the gene ends were 1 base for V and 5 bases for J; bases not matched to a gene: 2. In germline, CDR1 is SGHTA, CDR2 FQGNSA. This CDR3 contains 15 residues. DNA for the CDR3: TGTGCCAGCAGCTTAGACGGGACTAGCGGGGAGACCCAGTACTTC. It is translated as CASSLDGTSGETQYF.

V gene TRBV4-3 combines with J gene TRBJ2-7; tentative D call: TRBD1 (6 bases). Germline V gene sequence: CDR1 LGHNA, CDR2 YSLEER. Trimming pared 0 bases from V and 0 bases from J, leaving 12 bases between. This CDR3 contains 16 residues. Here the CDR3 reads CASSQDAWDTSYEQYF. Written as DNA, the CDR3 is TGCGCCAGCAGCCAAGATGCATGGGACACCTCCTACGAGCAGTACTTC.

This sequence joins TRBV27 and TRBJ2-2; 10 nucleotides agree with TRBD2. V lost 3 bases and J lost 6; bases outside the gene matches: 4. Per germline, CDR1 MNHEY and CDR2 SMNVEV (reference sequence). The CDR3 has 15 residues. Here the CDR3 reads CASSFGLAGAGELFF. The CDR3 DNA reads as TGTGCCAGCAGTTTTGGGCTAGCGGGAGCCGGGGAGCTGTTTTTT.

This clonotype was recorded at least ten times. The V and J genes are TRBV6-1 and TRBJ2-7; D is ambiguous. CDR1 and CDR2 (germline): MNHNS, SASEGT. The CDR3 runs 11 residues. V lost 4 bases and J 3 bases, leaving 4 bases between the germline ends. Here the CDR3 DNA reads TGTGCCAGCAGTGCCCACTACGAGCAGTACGTC. Protein: CASSAHYEQYV.

This chain links TRBV7-2 with TRBJ1-2; TRBD1 matches 10 bases. The CDR3 runs to 17 residues. J gave up 0 bases and V 3 bases, and 7 bases lay outside the gene matches. Germline V gene lookup returns CDR1 SGHTA and CDR2 FQGNSA. CDR3 region: CASSFSGTGEANYGYTF. The CDR3 DNA sequence: TGTGCCAGCAGCTTCTCCGGGACAGGGGAAGCTAACTATGGCTACACCTTC.

This chain connects TRBV20-1 to TRBJ2-1; D is ambiguous. Germline V gene data show CDR1 as DFQATT and CDR2 as SNEGSKA (reference sequence). The CDR3 totals 12 residues. The germline V and J ends were trimmed by 0 bases and 13 bases, with 13 bases remaining between them. CDR3 region: CSAREDDPRQFF. CDR3 in DNA: TGCAGTGCTAGAGAAGATGACCCCCGACAGTTCTTC.

This chain links TRBV4-3 with TRBJ1-4, with a possible D match to TRBD1 (5 bases). The V end was cut by 0 bases, the J end by 5 bases, with 13 bases between. Germline CDR1 and CDR2: LGHNA and YSLEER. This CDR3 has 16 amino acids. CDR3 bases: TGCGCCAGCAGCCAAGATATAGGGAGGACAAATGAAAAACTGTTTTTT. This gives the protein CASSQDIGRTNEKLFF.

Ten or more counts support this clonotype. This chain joins TRBV25-1 and TRBJ1-6, with D hard to call. The CDR3 loop spans 13 amino acids. The V and J ends lost 8 bases and 7 bases respectively, with 12 bases between them. The germline gives CDR1 MGHDK, CDR2 SYGVNS. The CDR3 loop is CASAENHNSPLHF. CDR3 coding DNA: TGTGCCAGCGCCGAGAACCACAATTCACCCCTCCACTTT.

This clonotype was observed at least ten times. The chain links TRBV20-1 to TRBJ2-5; D is ambiguous. Trimming cost V 3 bases and J 3 bases, with 11 bases left between them. In germline, CDR1 is DFQATT, CDR2 SNEGSKA (reference sequence). The CDR3 totals 13 residues. The CDR3 sequence is CSASPLVEETQYF. CDR3 nucleotide sequence: TGCAGTGCTAGTCCGCTAGTGGAAGAGACCCAGTACTTC.

There are a few counts of this clonotype. The chain employs TRBV12-3 or TRBV12-4 and TRBJ2-3; D is possibly TRBD1 (8 bases). With 1 base removed from V and 1 base from J, the gap between germline ends came to 21 bases. The CDR3 totals 19 residues. The DNA of the CDR3 is TGTGCCAGCAGTTTAGAATTGGGGGGGCAGGGGGCGCGCACAGATACGCAGTATTTT. Translated, it gives CASSLELGGQGARTDTQYF.

This clonotype was recorded at least ten times. V and J are TRBV6-2 or TRBV6-3 and TRBJ2-1, with TRBD2 matching over 8 bases. The CDR3 extends over 14 amino acids. The J segment lost 4 bases and the V segment lost 2 bases, leaving 1 base of the junction unmatched. Germline-derived CDR1 and CDR2 are MNHEY and SVGEGT. The CDR3 spells CASSYQRGYNEQFF. The CDR3, as DNA: TGTGCCAGCAGTTACCAGCGGGGGTACAATGAGCAGTTCTTC.

This clonotype was seen many times. The V call is TRBV9, the J call TRBJ2-7; TRBD2 is a possible D gene (5 bases). V was cut by 0 bases and J by 4 bases, with 11 bases left in between. There are 14 residues in the CDR3. Germline CDR1 is SGDLS and CDR2 is YYNGEE. CDR3 protein: CASSVGERTYEQYF. The CDR3 bases are TGTGCCAGCAGCGTAGGGGAACGGACTTACGAGCAGTACTTC.

This clonotype has a count of ten or more. The chain uses TRBV5-6 and TRBJ2-1; no clear D gene. Germline V CDR1 and CDR2: SGHDT, YYEEEE. This CDR3 has 14 residues. V lost 3 bases, J lost 6 bases, and 13 bases lay in between. The CDR3 sequence is CASSSVGVSNEQFF. DNA of the CDR3: TGTGCCAGCAGCTCGGTTGGGGTTAGCAATGAGCAGTTCTTC.

The chain uses TRBV19 and TRBJ2-7, with TRBD2 matching over 12 bases. Germline V CDR1 and CDR2: LNHDA, SQIVND (reference sequence). This CDR3 is 18 amino acids long. V lost 0 bases, J lost 0 bases, and 6 bases stayed unmatched. CDR3 protein: CASSIELAGGRSSYEQYF. The CDR3 nucleotides read TGTGCCAGTAGTATAGAACTAGCGGGGGGTCGCAGCTCCTACGAGCAGTACTTC.

The CDR3 nucleotides are TGTGCCAGTAGTTCAACGACAGGAATCCCCACTGAAGCTTTCTTT. It yields the protein CASSSTTGIPTEAFF. This chain links TRBV19 with TRBJ1-1; D is perhaps TRBD1 (6 bases). The CDR3 extends over 15 amino acids. Germline lookup yields CDR1 LNHDA and CDR2 SQIVND (reference sequence). V was shortened by 5 bases and J by 4 bases, with 17 bases between the two germline ends.

This clonotype was seen a handful of times. V and J are TRBV5-1 and TRBJ1-1; D is ambiguous. The CDR3 totals 14 residues. CDR1 is SGHRS and CDR2 is YFSETQ in the germline V gene. V shed 4 bases and J shed 1 base, with 11 bases lying between them. CDR3 sequence (DNA): TGCGCCAGCAGCGGGCCGGGTTCGAACACTGAAGCTTTCTTT. It yields the protein CASSGPGSNTEAFF.

CDR3 sequence: CASRNAGEVRETQYF. The CDR3 region has the DNA TGTGCCAGCAGGAATGCAGGGGAGGTACGAGAGACCCAGTACTTC. This rearrangement joins TRBV12-3 or TRBV12-4 to TRBJ2-5; D may be TRBD1 or TRBD2 (6 bases each). The CDR3 contains 15 residues. V was trimmed by 6 bases and J by 4 bases, leaving 18 bases between them.

This clonotype was seen a handful of times. The chain is built from TRBV4-1 and TRBJ2-7; TRBD2 agrees at 10 bases. Germline V lookup: CDR1 MGHRA, CDR2 YSYEKL. The CDR3 length is 16 residues. V dropped 0 bases and J dropped 3; count of bases not matched to a gene: 5. The CDR3 is CASSQDVTSGFYEQYV. The CDR3 bases are TGCGCCAGCAGCCAAGATGTGACTAGCGGGTTCTACGAGCAGTACGTC.

This clonotype was detected many times. The chain combines TRBV20-1 with TRBJ2-5; 10 bases fit TRBD1. V lost 4 bases, J lost 5 bases, and 7 bases stayed unmatched. CDR3 length: 14 residues. Per germline, CDR1 DFQATT and CDR2 SNEGSKA (reference sequence). The CDR3 DNA reads as TGCAGTGCTATACGGGGACAGGGGCGGGAGACCCAGTACTTC. Protein sequence: CSAIRGQGRETQYF.